A selection of T cell receptor beta chains follows, all from one sample in a study of T-cell memory formation after mild COVID-19. A single record per CDR3 protein comes from TCRdb applying MiXCR to the 5' RACE reads. The table shows 55,000 to 65,000 distinct CDR3 sequences, with more than 8% occurring only once. The sequenced material came from PBMCs or a T cell subset sorted from them (not recorded which). These receptors were taken from a man aged 18-30 years who had mild COVID-19 (a few samples of this study predate the infection). Cell type and time point are not known. Both conserved end residues are part of each CDR3. D genes are given only for firm matches. The size entry is marked missing in some rows and otherwise reads once, few, many or a size class.

abundance,d_gene,v_gene,len,j_gene,CDR3aa,CDR3nt
few,.,TRBV7-9,13,TRBJ2-1,CASSLASENEQFF,TGTGCCAGCAGCTTAGCCTCTGAAAATGAGCAGTTCTTC
few,TRBD1,TRBV10-3,18,TRBJ2-2,CAISAWTGAQLNTGELFF,TGTGCCATCAGTGCTTGGACAGGGGCCCAGCTTAACACCGGGGAGCTGTTTTTT
many,.,TRBV5-1,14,TRBJ1-4,CASSLSRQEGKLFF,TGCGCCAGCAGCCTGTCCCGACAGGAGGGGAAACTGTTTTTT
.,TRBD1,TRBV20-1,13,TRBJ2-1,CSAQDRLYNEQFF,TGCAGTGCCCAGGACAGGCTCTACAATGAGCAGTTCTTC
.,.,TRBV5-6,12,TRBJ1-5,CASSLPGQPQHF,TGTGCCAGCAGCTTACCGGGGCAGCCCCAGCATTTT
.,.,TRBV19,13,TRBJ1-5,CASVGQGNQPQHF,TGTGCCAGTGTCGGGCAGGGCAATCAGCCCCAGCATTTT
.,.,TRBV5-1,13,TRBJ1-1,CASSLLGGTEAFF,TGCGCCAGCAGCTTGTTAGGGGGGACTGAAGCTTTCTTT
.,TRBD2,TRBV20-1,15,TRBJ2-5,CSARDPRGGPETQYF,TGCAGTGCTAGAGATCCCCGGGGGGGGCCCGAGACCCAGTACTTC
few,.,TRBV7-2,13,TRBJ1-1,CASSADGNTEAFF,TGTGCCAGCAGCGCGGACGGCAACACTGAAGCTTTCTTT
.,.,TRBV6-5,15,TRBJ2-3,CASTSWGGRPDTQYF,TGTGCCAGCACCTCGTGGGGGGGGCGTCCAGATACGCAGTATTTT
few,.,TRBV15,15,TRBJ1-1,CATSREPNGGTEAFF,TGTGCCACCAGCAGAGAACCGAACGGAGGCACTGAAGCTTTCTTT
many,.,TRBV7-2,12,TRBJ2-2,CASSRHRGELFF,TGTGCCAGCAGCCGCCACAGGGGGGAGCTGTTTTTT
few,.,TRBV10-3,13,TRBJ1-6,CAISAGNNSPLHF,TGTGCCATCAGTGCCGGGAATAATTCACCCCTCCACTTT
many,.,TRBV4-3,16,TRBJ2-3,CASSQDRGYRTDTQYF,TGCGCCAGCAGCCAAGATAGGGGGTACCGCACAGATACGCAGTATTTT
few,.,TRBV12-5,13,TRBJ1-5,CASGLVRDGPQHF,TGTGCTAGTGGTTTGGTACGGGATGGGCCCCAGCATTTT
few,TRBD2,TRBV20-1,15,TRBJ2-3,CSAGQIGGGADTQYF,TGCAGTGCTGGACAGATCGGCGGGGGGGCAGATACGCAGTATTTT
few,.,TRBV10-3,16,TRBJ1-6,CAISLSGASYNSPLHF,TGTGCCATCAGTTTATCAGGGGCGTCCTATAATTCACCCCTCCACTTT
.,.,TRBV9,14,TRBJ1-4,CASSVEATNEKLFF,TGTGCCAGCAGCGTAGAGGCGACTAATGAAAAACTGTTTTTT
medium-sized,.,TRBV7-2,14,TRBJ2-3,CASSLVVGTDTQYF,TGTGCCAGCAGCTTAGTGGTGGGGACAGATACGCAGTATTTT
.,.,TRBV27,14,TRBJ2-4,CASSFTGTENIQYF,TGTGCCAGCAGTTTTACAGGGACGGAAAACATTCAGTACTTC
many,.,TRBV7-2,14,TRBJ2-3,CASSLEIQSPSRYF,TGTGCCAGCAGCTTAGAAATTCAGTCCCCAAGTCGGTATTTT
.,.,TRBV20-1,12,TRBJ1-1,CSARRSNTEAFF,TGCAGTGCTAGGCGGTCGAACACTGAAGCTTTCTTT
few,.,TRBV20-1,12,TRBJ1-5,CSATGPNQPQHF,TGCAGTGCTACCGGGCCCAATCAGCCCCAGCATTTT
.,.,TRBV20-1,16,TRBJ1-2,CSAPPGGAGENYGYTF,TGCAGTGCTCCACCTGGGGGGGCAGGGGAAAACTATGGCTACACCTTC
.,TRBD2,TRBV4-3,16,TRBJ2-3,CASSQDEASGGDTQYF,TGCGCCAGCAGCCAAGATGAGGCTAGCGGGGGGGATACGCAGTATTTT
.,TRBD2,TRBV7-2,14,TRBJ2-3,CASSFGGATDTQYF,TGTGCCAGCAGCTTCGGGGGGGCCACAGATACGCAGTATTTT
few,TRBD1,TRBV29-1,13,TRBJ2-5,CSVSQGAQETQYF,TGCAGCGTTTCACAGGGGGCTCAGGAGACCCAGTACTTC
few,.,TRBV28,12,TRBJ1-1,CASSGTLTEAFF,TGTGCCAGCAGTGGAACCCTCACTGAAGCTTTCTTT
many,.,TRBV5-1,13,TRBJ2-1,CASSSDGGPVWFF,TGCGCCAGCAGCTCCGACGGGGGGCCCGTCTGGTTCTTC
.,TRBD2,TRBV5-1,16,TRBJ2-1,CASSPGTSGTYNEQFF,TGCGCCAGCAGCCCCGGGACTAGCGGCACCTACAATGAGCAGTTCTTC
many,TRBD1,TRBV7-6,15,TRBJ2-7,CASSLAGTGPNEQYF,TGTGCCAGCAGCTTGGCCGGGACAGGCCCTAACGAGCAGTACTTC
.,.,TRBV5-5,15,TRBJ1-3,CASSPDPHSGNTIYF,TGTGCCAGCAGCCCCGACCCTCACTCTGGAAACACCATATATTTT
.,TRBD1,TRBV5-1,17,TRBJ2-6,CANQDRGPFSGANVLTF,TGCGCCAACCAGGACAGGGGCCCTTTCTCTGGGGCCAACGTCCTGACTTTC
few,.,TRBV19,18,TRBJ2-6,CASSTRRDGISGANVLTF,TGTGCCAGTAGTACCCGACGGGACGGCATATCTGGGGCCAACGTCCTGACTTTC
few,.,TRBV12-3/TRBV12-4,12,TRBJ1-5,CASSFDTGNQHF,TGTGCCAGCAGTTTTGACACAGGGAATCAGCATTTT
many,.,TRBV5-1,13,TRBJ2-7,CASSLSRHDEQYF,TGCGCCAGCAGCTTGTCACGCCACGACGAGCAGTACTTC
.,.,TRBV24-1,15,TRBJ2-2,CATSQAPPGTGELFF,TGTGCCACCAGCCAAGCCCCCCCGGGCACCGGGGAGCTGTTTTTT
few,.,TRBV5-5,16,TRBJ2-3,CASSRSHGVSTDTQYF,TGTGCCAGCAGCCGCTCCCACGGGGTTTCCACAGATACGCAGTATTTT
.,.,TRBV20-1,13,TRBJ1-1,CSASQAGGLEAFF,TGCAGTGCTTCTCAAGCCGGGGGGCTCGAAGCTTTCTTT
many,TRBD2,TRBV7-9,13,TRBJ2-5,CASSSSGGETQYF,TGTGCCAGCAGCTCTTCGGGGGGAGAGACCCAGTACTTC
few,.,TRBV7-2,15,TRBJ1-2,CASSLAWDAIYGYTF,TGTGCCAGCAGCCTAGCATGGGACGCGATCTATGGCTACACCTTC
.,.,TRBV6-5,15,TRBJ2-5,CASSYDGTPEETQYF,TGTGCCAGCAGTTACGACGGGACTCCCGAGGAGACCCAGTACTTC
.,.,TRBV5-6,14,TRBJ2-3,CASYPQGHLDTQYF,TGTGCCAGCTATCCACAGGGTCATTTGGATACGCAGTATTTT
few,.,TRBV5-1,14,TRBJ2-5,CASSGGGSLETQYF,TGCGCCAGCAGCGGCGGTGGTAGCCTAGAGACCCAGTACTTC
few,.,TRBV6-5,19,TRBJ2-6,CASSYQPGQYHSGANVLTF,TGTGCCAGCAGTTACCAGCCGGGACAATATCACTCTGGGGCCAACGTCCTGACTTTC
many,.,TRBV7-2,15,TRBJ2-7,CASSTRLRGAGEQYF,TGTGCCAGCAGCACTCGGCTACGGGGGGCGGGTGAGCAGTACTTC